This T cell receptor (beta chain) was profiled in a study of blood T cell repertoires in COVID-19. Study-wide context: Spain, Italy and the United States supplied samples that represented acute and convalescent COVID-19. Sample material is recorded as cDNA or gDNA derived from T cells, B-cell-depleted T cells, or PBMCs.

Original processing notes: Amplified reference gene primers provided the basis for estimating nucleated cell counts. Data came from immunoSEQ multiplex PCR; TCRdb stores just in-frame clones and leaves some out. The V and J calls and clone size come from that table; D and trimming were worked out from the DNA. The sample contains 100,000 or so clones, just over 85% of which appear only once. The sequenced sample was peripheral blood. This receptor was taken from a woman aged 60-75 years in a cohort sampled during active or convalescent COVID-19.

This chain's CDR3 is CASSPGTGYQPQHF. The CDR3 nucleotides read TGTGCCAGCAGCCCCGGGACAGGGTATCAGCCCCAGCATTTT. The gene calls are TRBV5-8 and TRBJ1-5; 9 positions agree with TRBD1. Germline V lookup: CDR1 SGHTS, CDR2 YDEGEE. There are 14 residues in the CDR3. After removal of 4 bases from V and 5 bases from J, the junction contained 4 bases not matched to a gene.